The rows below give T cell receptor beta chains drawn from one sample of a study of CD4 T cells in relation to SARS-CoV-2 and coronaviruses. These receptors are not linked to any known antigen. The repertoire was sequenced with immunoSEQ multiplex PCR; TCRdb's copy has only in-frame clones and lacks some. The top ten clones hold 30% of a sample with some 19,000 clones, over 70% of them seen once. Sequenced material: CD4+ T cells from PBMCs, cultured in vitro. Receptors originate from a human donor in good health. The CDR3 runs from the conserved cysteine through the conserved F or W. A D gene is named only where the DNA matches it firmly. Not all rows give a size; the values are once, few, many and, for expanded clones, a class.

14,NA,TRBJ1-1,NA,TRBV2,TGTGCCAGCATTAAAAATGGAGTGAACACTGAAGCTTTCTTT,CASIKNGVNTEAFF
14,NA,TRBJ2-2,few,TRBV29-1,TGCAGCGCAAGTCAGGGAGTTGACACCGGGGAGCTGTTTTTT,CSASQGVDTGELFF
13,NA,TRBJ2-1,NA,TRBV5-6,TGTGCCAGCAGCTTTGGTCTAGCCGGTGAGCAGTTCTTC,CASSFGLAGEQFF
13,NA,TRBJ2-7,NA,TRBV4-1,TGCGCCAGCAGCCAAGTTAGAGGCCACGAGCAGTACTTC,CASSQVRGHEQYF
14,NA,TRBJ1-5,NA,TRBV2,TGTGCCAGCAAGTCGCACAATGGGCATCAGCCCCAGCATTTT,CASKSHNGHQPQHF
13,NA,TRBJ2-7,few,TRBV23-1,TGCGCCAGCAGTCTTCGGGTTCCCTACGAGCAGTACTTC,CASSLRVPYEQYF
11,NA,TRBJ2-7,NA,TRBV12-3/TRBV12-4,TGTGCCAGCAGCCTCACGAACGAGCAGTACTTC,CASSLTNEQYF
15,NA,TRBJ2-1,NA,TRBV6-4,TGTGCCAGCAGTGACTCTAGCGGCTCCTACAATGAGCAGTTCTTC,CASSDSSGSYNEQFF
19,NA,TRBJ1-4,NA,TRBV28,TGTGCCAGCAGTTTCAAGGTTGGGGAGCCCGCCGCAACTAATGAAAAACTGTTTTTT,CASSFKVGEPAATNEKLFF
16,TRBD2,TRBJ2-3,few,TRBV5-1,TGCGCCAGCAGCTCCGGACTAGCGGGTTCCACAGATACGCAGTATTTT,CASSSGLAGSTDTQYF
13,NA,TRBJ1-1,NA,TRBV6-5,TGTGCCAGCAGTTTCACGCTGGGCACTGAAGCTTTCTTT,CASSFTLGTEAFF
16,NA,TRBJ2-7,NA,TRBV5-1,TGCGCCAGCAGCCTAGAAGGGACAGCGGGGATCTACGAGCAGTACTTC,CASSLEGTAGIYEQYF
15,NA,TRBJ1-3,NA,TRBV27,TGTGCCAGCAGTCGCCTTACAGGATCTGGAAACACCATATATTTT,CASSRLTGSGNTIYF
19,TRBD2,TRBJ2-1,NA,TRBV30,TGTGCCTGGAGTGTACAACTAGCGGGGTACGGGAGGTTTTACAATGAGCAGTTCTTC,CAWSVQLAGYGRFYNEQFF
14,TRBD2,TRBJ2-5,NA,TRBV3-1/TRBV3-2,TGTGCCAGCAGCCTAGAAAGCGGGACCGGGACCCAGTACTTC,CASSLESGTGTQYF
12,NA,TRBJ2-7,NA,TRBV14,TGTGCCAGCAGCCAGGGCTGGCGCGAGCAGTACTTC,CASSQGWREQYF
15,NA,TRBJ2-2,NA,TRBV7-9,TGTGCCAGCAGCTCCATAAATGCGAACACCGGGGAGCTGTTTTTT,CASSSINANTGELFF
14,NA,TRBJ2-2,medium-sized,TRBV5-5,TGTGCCAGCAGCTTGGGTACGAACACCGGGGAGCTGTTTTTT,CASSLGTNTGELFF
16,TRBD1,TRBJ1-6,NA,TRBV27,TGTGCCAGCAGTCCCAACCCCGGGACAGGGGTTCTGCCCCTCCACTTT,CASSPNPGTGVLPLHF
14,TRBD1,TRBJ1-1,NA,TRBV7-3,TGTGCCAGCAGCGCCGGGACAGGGAACACTGAAGCTTTCTTT,CASSAGTGNTEAFF
14,NA,TRBJ1-5,NA,TRBV28,TGTGCCAGCAAGGTGGGGGGCCCTAATCAGCCCCAGCATTTT,CASKVGGPNQPQHF
16,TRBD2,TRBJ2-7,few,TRBV6-1,TGTGCCAGCAGTGAAGCGCGGACTAGCGGGAAGAACGAGCAGTACTTC,CASSEARTSGKNEQYF
13,NA,TRBJ2-5,NA,TRBV2,TGTGCCAGCAGGGGGGGTACGACGGAGACCCAGTACTTC,CASRGGTTETQYF
15,NA,TRBJ2-1,NA,TRBV5-4,TGTGCCAGCAGCCAGAGGACTACCGACTACAATGAGCAGTTCTTC,CASSQRTTDYNEQFF
13,NA,TRBJ2-5,few,TRBV30,TGTGCCTGGAGTGTAGGAGCGGGAGAGACCCAGTACTTC,CAWSVGAGETQYF
16,NA,TRBJ1-5,NA,TRBV19,TGTGCCAGTAGCCTTAAACAGGGTCGTAGCAATCAGCCCCAGCATTTT,CASSLKQGRSNQPQHF
15,NA,TRBJ1-5,NA,TRBV27,TGTGCCAGCAGTTCCCACGGGGGGAGCAATCAGCCCCAGCATTTT,CASSSHGGSNQPQHF
11,NA,TRBJ2-1,NA,TRBV6-5,TGTGCCAGCAGCTACAGTAGAGAGCAGTTCTTC,CASSYSREQFF
13,NA,TRBJ1-1,NA,TRBV6-1,TGTGCCAGCAGCGAAGCTGACAGACGTGAAGCTTTCTTT,CASSEADRREAFF
15,TRBD2,TRBJ2-3,NA,TRBV4-1,TGCGCCAGCAGCCAACTAGCGGGAGGGCCAGATACGCAGTATTTT,CASSQLAGGPDTQYF
15,TRBD1,TRBJ1-5,NA,TRBV2,TGTGCCAGCAGCGCGGGGACAGGTCGGAATCAGCCCCAGCATTTT,CASSAGTGRNQPQHF
12,NA,TRBJ1-2,NA,TRBV10-2,TGCGCCAGCTGGGGGCAGGTGTATGGCTACACCTTC,CASWGQVYGYTF
15,TRBD2,TRBJ2-5,NA,TRBV7-2,TGTGCCAGCAGCTTATTCGGGCTAGCGGGAGAGACCCAGTACTTC,CASSLFGLAGETQYF
14,NA,TRBJ1-5,few,TRBV28,TGTGCCAGCAGTTTCGGGCAGCCCTATCAGCCCCAGCATTTT,CASSFGQPYQPQHF
17,NA,TRBJ1-6,NA,TRBV19,TGTGCCAGTAGTAGGGCCGGGATCAGCTCCTATAATTCACCCCTCCACTTT,CASSRAGISSYNSPLHF
15,NA,TRBJ2-3,NA,TRBV5-1,TGCGCCAGCAGCTCAGGGGTCGGAAGCACAGATACGCAGTATTTT,CASSSGVGSTDTQYF
16,TRBD2,TRBJ2-1,NA,TRBV24-1,TGTGCCACCAGTGATTTGTGGGGGGGAAACTACAATGAGCAGTTCTTC,CATSDLWGGNYNEQFF
15,TRBD2,TRBJ2-3,NA,TRBV28,TGTGCCAGCAGTTCAGCGGGAGATCGCACAGATACGCAGTATTTT,CASSSAGDRTDTQYF
16,TRBD2,TRBJ2-1,NA,TRBV6-5,TGTGCCAGCAGTTACTCTCTAGCGGGAGGTTACAATGAGCAGTTCTTC,CASSYSLAGGYNEQFF
14,TRBD2,TRBJ2-5,NA,TRBV28,TGTGCCAGCACTTCGACTAGCGGTGGAGAGACCCAGTACTTC,CASTSTSGGETQYF
15,TRBD1,TRBJ2-3,NA,TRBV5-1,TGCGCCAGCAGGGGGGACAGGACCGAGGAAGATACGCAGTATTTT,CASRGDRTEEDTQYF
13,TRBD1,TRBJ1-1,NA,TRBV18,TGTGCCAGCTCACCAGGACAGGGCTCTGAAGCTTTCTTT,CASSPGQGSEAFF
14,TRBD1,TRBJ1-3,once,TRBV10-3,TGTGCCCATCAAGCGGGGACAGCAGGAAACACCATATATTTT,CAHQAGTAGNTIYF
13,TRBD1,TRBJ2-2,few,TRBV7-9,TGTGCCAGCAGCTTACAGGGGGCCGGGGAGCTGTTTTTT,CASSLQGAGELFF
14,NA,TRBJ1-1,NA,TRBV19,TGTGCCAGTAGTACCCCGGTCCTGAACACTGAAGCTTTCTTT,CASSTPVLNTEAFF
13,NA,TRBJ1-1,once,TRBV3-1/TRBV3-2,TGTGCCAGCAGCCGGGGGGCGCCAACTGAAGCTTTCTTT,CASSRGAPTEAFF
15,TRBD1,TRBJ1-4,NA,TRBV5-4,TGTGCCAGCAGCTCCAACAGGGGGCTGGATGAAAAACTGTTTTTT,CASSSNRGLDEKLFF
12,NA,TRBJ1-3,few,TRBV7-9,TGTGCCAGCATGAGCTCTGGAAACACCATATATTTT,CASMSSGNTIYF